This section outlines one T cell receptor (beta chain) sequence together with its context. Seattle enrolled patients during active infection and tracked them longitudinally. The V gene lost 4 bases and the J gene lost 1 base, with 17 bases spanning the gap. The CDR3 runs 16 residues. Germline CDR1 and CDR2: SGHTS and YDEGEE. The data derive from a study of blood T cell repertoires in COVID-19. Study information: Italy, Spain and the United States were the sources of the convalescent and acute COVID-19 samples. The cDNA or gDNA used as material had been derived from T cells, B-cell-depleted T cells, or PBMCs.

Original handling: Amplified reference gene primers provided the basis for estimating nucleated cell counts. Profiled with immunoSEQ multiplex PCR; TCRdb holds only in-frame clones, not every one. The DNA was the basis for D and trimming; V, J and clone size are from that table. This sample has 300,000 to 400,000 clones, with 88% found just once. The sample comprised peripheral blood. The source of this sequence is a woman between 65 and 79 years old with COVID-19, enrolled during active disease. The V gene is TRBV5-8, the J gene TRBJ1-1, with D possibly TRBD1 on 6 matching bases. The CDR3 protein is CASSTMGGRTNTEAFF. CDR3 nucleotides: TGTGCCAGCAGCACGATGGGGGGGCGGACGAACACTGAAGCTTTCTTT.